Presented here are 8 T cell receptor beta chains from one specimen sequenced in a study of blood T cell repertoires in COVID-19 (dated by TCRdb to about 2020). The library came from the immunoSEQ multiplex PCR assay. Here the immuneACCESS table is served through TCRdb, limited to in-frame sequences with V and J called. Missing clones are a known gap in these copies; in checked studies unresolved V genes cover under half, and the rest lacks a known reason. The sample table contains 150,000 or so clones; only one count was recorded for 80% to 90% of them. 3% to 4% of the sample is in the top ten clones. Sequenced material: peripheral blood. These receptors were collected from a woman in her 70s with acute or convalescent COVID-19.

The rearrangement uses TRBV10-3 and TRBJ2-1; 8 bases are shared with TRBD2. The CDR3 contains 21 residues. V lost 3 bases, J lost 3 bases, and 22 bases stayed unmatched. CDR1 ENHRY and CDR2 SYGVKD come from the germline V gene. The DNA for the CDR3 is TGTGCCATCAGTGATCCTGTCGGGGGGGCTTCAACCGCCTTCGACTACAATGAGCAGTTCTTC. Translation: CAISDPVGGASTAFDYNEQFF.

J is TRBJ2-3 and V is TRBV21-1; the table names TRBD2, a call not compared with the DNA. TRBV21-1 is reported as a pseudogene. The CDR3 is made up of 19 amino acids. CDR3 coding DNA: TGTGCCAGCAGCAATCAACCTTCCGGGACTAGCGGGAGAGGTCATACGCAGTATTTT. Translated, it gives CASSNQPSGTSGRGHTQYF.

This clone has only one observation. In nucleotides, the CDR3 is TGTGCCAGCAGTTACACCGGTCCTCCCTACAATGAGCAGTTCTTC. It yields the protein CASSYTGPPYNEQFF. V usage is TRBV6-2 or TRBV6-3 and J usage is TRBJ2-1; D not certain. V dropped 2 bases and J dropped 2 bases, with 10 bases sitting between them. The CDR3 consists of 15 residues. Germline V gene sequence: CDR1 MNHEY, CDR2 SVGEGT.

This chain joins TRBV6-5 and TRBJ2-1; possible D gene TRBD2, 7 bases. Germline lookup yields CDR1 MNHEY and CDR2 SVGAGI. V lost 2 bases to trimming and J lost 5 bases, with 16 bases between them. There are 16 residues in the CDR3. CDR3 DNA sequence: TGTGCCAGCAGTTACAGGGGGAGGGCCGCCCACAATGAGCAGTTCTTC. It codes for CASSYRGRAAHNEQFF.

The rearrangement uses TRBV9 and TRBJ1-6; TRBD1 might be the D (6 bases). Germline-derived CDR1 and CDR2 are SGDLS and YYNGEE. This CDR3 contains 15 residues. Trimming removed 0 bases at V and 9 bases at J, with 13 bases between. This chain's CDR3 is CASSVVGQGTSPLHF. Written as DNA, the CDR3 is TGTGCCAGCAGCGTAGTAGGGCAGGGGACTTCACCCCTCCACTTT.

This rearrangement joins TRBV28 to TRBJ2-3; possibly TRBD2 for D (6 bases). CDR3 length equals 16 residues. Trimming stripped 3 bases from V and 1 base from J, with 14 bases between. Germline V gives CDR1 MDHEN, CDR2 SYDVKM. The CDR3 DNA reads TGTGCCAGCAGTTTGGTAAGCGGAGGGGGCACAGATACGCAGTATTTT. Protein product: CASSLVSGGGTDTQYF. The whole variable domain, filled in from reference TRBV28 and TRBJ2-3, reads DVKVTQSSRYLVKRTGEKVFLECVQDMDHENMFWYRQDPGLGLRLIYFSYDVKMKEKGDIPEGYSVSREKKERFSLILESASTNQTSMYLCASSLVSGGGTDTQYFGPGTRLTVL.

The CDR3 sequence is CASTTGANTGELFF. The CDR3, as DNA: TGTGCCAGTACCACTGGAGCTAACACCGGGGAGCTGTTTTTT. The chain is built from TRBV19 and TRBJ2-2, with unresolved D. The germline gives CDR1 LNHDA, CDR2 SQIVND (reference sequence). The CDR3 consists of 14 residues. The V and J ends lost 7 bases and 2 bases respectively, with 11 bases between them. Combining the CDR3 with reference TRBV19 and TRBJ2-2 gives the whole variable domain DGGITQSPKYLFRKEGQNVTLSCEQNLNHDAMYWYRQDPGQGLRLIYYSQIVNDFQKGDIAEGYSVSREKKESFPLTVTSAQKNPTAFYLCASTTGANTGELFFGEGSRLTVL.

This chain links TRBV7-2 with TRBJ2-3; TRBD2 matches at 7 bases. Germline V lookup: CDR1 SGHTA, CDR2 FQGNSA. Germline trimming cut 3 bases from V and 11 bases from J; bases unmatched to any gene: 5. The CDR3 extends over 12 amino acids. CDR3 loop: CASSFLSGEQYF. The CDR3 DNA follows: TGTGCCAGCAGCTTTCTCAGCGGGGAGCAGTATTTT.